The next 18 T cell receptor beta chains were all read from a single sample in a study of T cell responses to AZD1222 COVID-19 vaccine. Assay used: immunoSEQ multiplex PCR; TCRdb lists only in-frame clones, some missing. The sample contains under 60,000 clones, 84% of which appear only once. The sample in question was peripheral blood, obtained on day 0 of AZD1222 vaccination. These receptor sequences come from an adult in good health.

This clone appeared a single time. The genes are TRBV6-2 or TRBV6-3 and TRBJ2-7; D may correspond to TRBD1 or TRBD2 (5 bases each). The germline V gene has CDR1 MNHEY and CDR2 SVGEGT. Trimming took 3 bases from V and 3 from J, leaving 9 bases between them. The CDR3 has 13 amino acids. The CDR3 DNA follows: TGTGCCAGCAGTTATGGGGGAAGCTACGAGCAGTACTTC. It encodes CASSYGGSYEQYF.

Details on this clone: Other DNA sequences in this sample translate to the same CDR3. The chain employs TRBV5-1 and TRBJ1-1; D remains ambiguous. The CDR3 is 15 residues long. Germline V gives CDR1 SGHRS, CDR2 YFSETQ. V lost 0 bases and J 4 bases, leaving 13 bases between the germline ends. The CDR3 nucleotides are TGCGCCAGCAGCTTGGTTGGCGGAGCAGGCACTGAAGCTTTCTTT. Translation: CASSLVGGAGTEAFF.

The rearrangement uses TRBV5-4 and TRBJ2-7; no reliable D call. V lost 4 bases and J lost 1, with 9 bases in between. Germline V CDR1 and CDR2: SGHNT, YYREEE (reference sequence). The CDR3 length is 13 residues. CDR3 sequence reads: CASSPDGSYEQYF. CDR3 bases: TGTGCCAGCAGCCCGGACGGATCCTACGAGCAGTACTTC.

This clone has a single count. The rearrangement uses TRBV28 and TRBJ2-5; tentatively, D is TRBD1 (5 bases). V was trimmed by 5 bases and J by 5 bases, leaving 21 bases between them. This CDR3 is 16 amino acids long. CDR1 MDHEN and CDR2 SYDVKM come from the germline V gene. DNA of the CDR3: TGTGCCAGCAGTCGCCTACAGGACGCCACCAGGGAGACCCAGTACTTC. It encodes CASSRLQDATRETQYF.

The CDR3 nucleotides are TGTGCCAGCTCACCCTATAGCGGACCTCTGGAGCAGTACTTC. Its protein is CASSPYSGPLEQYF. This sequence joins TRBV18 and TRBJ2-7; D possibly corresponds to TRBD2 (6 bases). Germline V gene lookup returns CDR1 KGHSH and CDR2 LQKENI. V shed 3 bases and J shed 7 bases, with 16 bases lying between them. The CDR3 is made up of 14 amino acids.

V is TRBV6-5 and J is TRBJ2-3, with D possibly being TRBD1 (6 bases). V gave up 6 bases and J gave up 0 bases, with 13 bases separating them. CDR1 is MNHEY, CDR2 SVGAGI, per germline. The CDR3 has 15 residues. DNA for the CDR3: TGTGCCAGCAGCCTCCAGGGGAAGAGCACAGATACGCAGTATTTT. Its translation is CASSLQGKSTDTQYF.

This clone was found once. The rearrangement joins TRBV6-5 to TRBJ2-1; no reliable D call. V was shortened by 4 bases and J by 3 bases, with 13 bases between the two germline ends. Germline values: CDR1 MNHEY, CDR2 SVGAGI. The length of the CDR3 is 15 residues. CDR3 nucleotides: TGTGCCAGCAGTTGGCCCGGCCGGAACTACAATGAGCAGTTCTTC. Translating it yields CASSWPGRNYNEQFF.

This chain uses TRBV19 with TRBJ1-5; possible D gene TRBD1, 6 bases. Germline values: CDR1 LNHDA, CDR2 SQIVND (reference sequence). Trimming left V 3 bases short and J 0 bases short, with 12 bases between. This CDR3 region has 16 residues. The DNA for the CDR3 is TGTGCCAGTAGTATCGGACAGACTTATAGCAATCAGCCCCAGCATTTT. Translation: CASSIGQTYSNQPQHF.

Only one count was recorded for this clone. The chain is built from TRBV7-9 and TRBJ1-1; D is ambiguous. The ends were cut back, 5 bases at V and 11 bases at J, with 15 bases in the middle. Germline CDR1 is SEHNR and CDR2 is FQNEAQ (reference sequence). This CDR3 has 12 amino acids. The CDR3 bases are TGTGCCAGCAGCCAAATTAACGACGTGGCTTTCTTT. Amino acids: CASSQINDVAFF.

In this sample, this clone turned up once. This rearrangement joins TRBV3-1 (or the pseudogene TRBV3-2) to TRBJ1-3, with a tentative D call TRBD1 (6 bases). Germline V CDR1 and CDR2: LGHDT, YNNKEL (reference sequence). V dropped 2 bases and J dropped 3 bases, with 11 bases sitting between them. CDR3 length: 15 residues. The CDR3 DNA is TGTGCCAGCAGCCAACGGGGGCGGGTTGGAAACACCATATATTTT. This gives the protein CASSQRGRVGNTIYF.

This clone was recorded once. V usage is TRBV10-2 and J usage is TRBJ1-6; D unclear. The CDR3 totals 14 residues. CDR1 is WSHSY and CDR2 is SAAADI in the germline V gene. Between the trimmed V and J ends, which lost 4 bases and 0 bases, there was a span of 4 bases. The CDR3 region is CASSGSSYNSPLHF. Written as DNA, the CDR3 is TGCGCCAGCAGTGGAAGCTCCTATAATTCACCCCTCCACTTT.

The chain carries TRBV7-9 and TRBJ2-2, with 13 bases identical to TRBD2. Germline trimming cut 8 bases from V and 2 bases from J; bases unmatched to any gene: 5. The CDR3 has 16 residues. Germline V gene data show CDR1 as SEHNR and CDR2 as FQNEAQ (reference sequence). For the CDR3, the DNA is TGTGCCAGCCCCGGGACTAGCGGGACCAACACCGGGGAGCTGTTTTTT. Its protein is CASPGTSGTNTGELFF. Using reference TRBV7-9 and TRBJ2-2 for the parts outside the CDR3, the full variable domain is DTGVSQNPRHKITKRGQNVTFRCDPISEHNRLYWYRQTLGQGPEFLTYFQNEAQLEKSRLLSDRFSAERPKGSFSTLEIQRTEQGDSAMYLCASPGTSGTNTGELFFGEGSRLTVL.

The chain links TRBV3-1 (or the pseudogene TRBV3-2) to TRBJ2-1; perhaps TRBD2 as D (6 bases). From germline, CDR1 is LGHDT and CDR2 YNNKEL (reference sequence). Trimming took off 0 bases at V and 7 bases at J, with 10 bases between the two ends. CDR3 size: 14 residues. CDR3 coding DNA: TGTGCCAGCAGCCAAGATTTTGGAGGGAATGAGCAGTTCTTC. Translating it yields CASSQDFGGNEQFF.

The rearrangement uses TRBV30 and TRBJ2-2; unclear D gene. This CDR3 comprises 12 residues. Germline V CDR1 and CDR2: GTSNPN, SVGIG (reference sequence). V lost 3 bases and J lost 1, with 3 bases in between. The CDR3 protein is CAWSRNTGELFF. For the CDR3, the DNA is TGTGCCTGGAGCAGGAACACCGGGGAGCTGTTTTTT.

The chain joins TRBV7-6 to TRBJ2-2, with 8 positions matching TRBD2. This CDR3 region has 17 residues. Germline CDR1 is SGHVS and CDR2 is FNYEAQ. The trim removed 5 bases at V and 5 bases at J, leaving 13 bases unmatched. CDR3 coding DNA: TGTGCCAGCAGCGCTCGGGCGGGAGGCTACTCAACCGGGGAGCTGTTTTTT. It encodes CASSARAGGYSTGELFF.

Only a few counts were recorded for this clone. This sequence joins TRBV19 and TRBJ2-3; 10 nucleotides line up with TRBD1. Germline V lookup: CDR1 LNHDA, CDR2 SQIVND (reference sequence). The V and J ends lost 4 bases and 10 bases, in that order; junction bases with no gene match: 8. The CDR3 is made up of 14 amino acids. Written as DNA, the CDR3 is TGTGCCAGTAGTACCAGGGGGGACAGGGGCGCGCAGTATTTT. As protein: CASSTRGDRGAQYF.

The J gene is TRBJ2-1, the V gene TRBV11-2, with 7 bases fitting TRBD2. The CDR3 is made up of 15 amino acids. The germline V gene encodes CDR1 SGHAT and CDR2 FQNNGV. The V segment lost 4 bases and the J segment 2 bases; nucleotides outside the gene matches: 5. The CDR3 spells CASSSDSGTYNEQFF. The CDR3 DNA follows: TGTGCCAGCAGCTCCGACAGCGGGACCTACAATGAGCAGTTCTTC.

The chain is built from TRBV3-1 (or the pseudogene TRBV3-2) and TRBJ2-5; the D gene is possibly TRBD1 (6 bases). The CDR3 consists of 15 residues. Germline lookup yields CDR1 LGHDT and CDR2 YNNKEL (reference sequence). Trimming left V 6 bases short and J 1 base short, with 15 bases between. The CDR3 nucleotides are TGTGCCAGCAGACTGAGGACAGTCTTCCAAGAGACCCAGTACTTC. Encoded protein: CASRLRTVFQETQYF.